This TCR beta chain is from a study of T cell repertoires in cytomegalovirus infection. The overall study: Public TCR beta signatures were indicative of both CMV infection and a matching HLA type. Study conclusions and caveats: Cumulative public TCR beta family frequency identified carriers of CMV plus the relevant HLA.

Germline assignment: CDR1 SGHTA and CDR2 FQGNSA. V was pared by 5 bases and J by 2 bases, with 8 bases of the junction left unmatched. The CDR3 runs 18 residues. TCRdb recomputed calls from the reads with MiXCR, one row per CDR3 protein. The sample records hundreds of thousands of distinct CDR3 sequences, about 40% being singletons. About this clonotype itself: Its antigen is unidentified.

The sample comprised PBMCs. The chain joins TRBV7-2 to TRBJ2-3; the match to TRBD2 covers 15 bases. The receptor's source is a human donor in good health (CMV status not recorded). Some clones in this sample may be carry-over from other donors' samples. The CDR3 DNA reads as TGTGCCAGCAGCCCAGGACTAGCGGGGGGGTTAAACACAGATACGCAGTATTTT. This translates into CASSPGLAGGLNTDTQYF.